Listed here is a single TCR beta chain. This sample was taken from a study of blood T cell repertoires in COVID-19. Study details: COVID-19 samples collected from the United States, Italy and Spain covered acute and convalescent phases. T cells, B-cell-depleted T cells, or PBMCs provided the cDNA or gDNA that served as material.

Original handling: Using reference gene primer amplification, nucleated cell counts were estimated. Clones were read by immunoSEQ multiplex PCR, and TCRdb kept only the in-frame ones, dropping some. The V and J calls and the clone size are those of that table, but D and trimming were determined from the DNA. The sample contains some 70,000 clones, roughly 80% of which appear only once. Trimming took 0 bases from V and 3 from J, leaving 9 bases between them. Germline V gene sequence: CDR1 SGHDT, CDR2 YYEEEE. This CDR3 region has 14 residues. Seattle participants joined during active infection and were tracked over time.

The receptor was isolated from a man aged 55-75 years with COVID-19, enrolled during active disease. The sample taken for sequencing was peripheral blood. This rearrangement joins TRBV5-6 to TRBJ1-2, with unresolved D. The CDR3 protein is CASSLDHSDYGYTF. The CDR3 DNA is TGTGCCAGCAGCTTGGACCACAGTGACTATGGCTACACCTTC. The full variable domain, rest sourced from reference TRBV5-6 and TRBJ1-2, is DAGVTQSPTHLIKTRGQQVTLRCSPKSGHDTVSWYQQALGQGPQFIFQYYEEEERQRGNFPDRFSGHQFPNYSSELNVNALLLGDSALYLCASSLDHSDYGYTFGSGTRLTVV.